This record covers a single T cell receptor beta chain. These data originate in a study of tumor-infiltrating lymphocytes in primary liver carcinoma. With a constant-region primer, TCR beta cDNA was made from approximately 520 ng of total RNA. Nested multiplex PCR, run for three rounds with slightly modified ARM-PCR, yielded TCR beta libraries. The opening two PCR rounds, around 10 cycles each, paired TRBV1-TRBV30 forward primers with a C-beta reverse primer. TCRdb fed the multiplex PCR reads into MiXCR, producing one record per CDR3 protein. The sample lists fewer than 200,000 distinct CDR3 sequences; over 80% were seen once. Unsorted bulk tissue of roughly 18-32 mg yielded co-extracted RNA and DNA. Patients were treatment-naive with chronic HBV infection. For each tumor, five separate regions were sampled. The CDR3 sequence is 15 residues long. After removal of 4 bases from V and 7 bases from J, the junction contained 8 bases not matched to a gene. Germline V gene lookup returns CDR1 SEHNR and CDR2 FQNEAQ (reference sequence).

The sequence came from a man aged 40-50 years with primary liver carcinoma and hepatitis B virus infection. The genes are TRBV7-9 and TRBJ2-1; 9 nucleotides line up with TRBD1. The material sequenced was tumor tissue from primary liver carcinoma. CDR3 coding DNA: TGTGCCAGCAGCTCGGACAGGGGTAGTGTAAATGAGCAGTTCTTC. Translating it yields CASSSDRGSVNEQFF. Supplemented by reference TRBV7-9 and TRBJ2-1, the full variable domain reads DTGVSQNPRHKITKRGQNVTFRCDPISEHNRLYWYRQTLGQGPEFLTYFQNEAQLEKSRLLSDRFSAERPKGSFSTLEIQRTEQGDSAMYLCASSSDRGSVNEQFFGPGTRLTVL.